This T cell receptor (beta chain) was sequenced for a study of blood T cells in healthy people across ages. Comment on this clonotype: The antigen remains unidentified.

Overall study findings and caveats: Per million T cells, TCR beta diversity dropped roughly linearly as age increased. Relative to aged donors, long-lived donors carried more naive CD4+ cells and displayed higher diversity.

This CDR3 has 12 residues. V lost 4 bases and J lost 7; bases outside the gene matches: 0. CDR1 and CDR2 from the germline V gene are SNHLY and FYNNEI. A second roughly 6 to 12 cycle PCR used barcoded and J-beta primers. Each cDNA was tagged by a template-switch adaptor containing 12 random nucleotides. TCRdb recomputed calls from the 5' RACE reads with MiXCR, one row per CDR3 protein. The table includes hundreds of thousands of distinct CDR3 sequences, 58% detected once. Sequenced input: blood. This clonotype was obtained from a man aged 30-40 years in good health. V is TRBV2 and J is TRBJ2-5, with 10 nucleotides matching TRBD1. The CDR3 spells CASSGQGATQYF. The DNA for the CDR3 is TGTGCCAGCAGTGGACAGGGGGCGACCCAGTACTTC.